A selection of T cell receptor beta chains follows, all from one sample in a study of beta chain features in type 1 diabetes. Profiling relied on immunoSEQ multiplex PCR, and the TCRdb table lists in-frame clones only, not all of them. The top ten clones hold approximately 0.022% of a sample with roughly 730,000 clones, 13% of them seen once. The sample comprised naive CD4+ T cells from blood. The receptors come from a man younger than 35 with type 1 diabetes. The CDR3 runs from the conserved cysteine through the conserved F or W. D genes are given only for firm matches. Clone size is given for some rows only: seen once, a few or many times, or a class if the clone is expanded.

v_call: TRBV2; d_call: -; j_call: TRBJ2-1; clone_size: few; cdr3_aa: CASSFRDWDANEQFF; cdr3_nt: TGTGCCAGCAGTTTCCGGGACTGGGACGCCAATGAGCAGTTCTTC
v_call: TRBV6-5; d_call: -; j_call: TRBJ1-2; clone_size: few; cdr3_aa: CASSRTFYGYTF; cdr3_nt: TGTGCCAGCAGTCGGACCTTCTATGGCTACACCTTC
v_call: TRBV10-3; d_call: -; j_call: TRBJ2-3; clone_size: -; cdr3_aa: CAITPGTGTDTQYF; cdr3_nt: TGTGCCATCACGCCCGGGACGGGCACAGATACGCAGTATTTT
v_call: TRBV18; d_call: -; j_call: TRBJ2-7; clone_size: -; cdr3_aa: CASSPSVSSYEQYF; cdr3_nt: TGTGCCAGCTCACCATCCGTCAGCTCCTACGAGCAGTACTTC
v_call: TRBV18; d_call: TRBD1; j_call: TRBJ2-7; clone_size: -; cdr3_aa: CASSGQTTYEQYF; cdr3_nt: TGTGCCAGCTCGGGACAGACGACCTACGAGCAGTACTTC
v_call: TRBV5-1; d_call: -; j_call: TRBJ2-1; clone_size: few; cdr3_aa: CASSLGTTPNEQFF; cdr3_nt: TGCGCCAGCAGCTTGGGGACTACCCCCAATGAGCAGTTCTTC
v_call: TRBV19; d_call: -; j_call: TRBJ1-2; clone_size: few; cdr3_aa: CASYQGANGYTF; cdr3_nt: TGTGCCAGCTATCAGGGAGCGAATGGCTACACCTTC
v_call: TRBV27; d_call: -; j_call: TRBJ2-7; clone_size: few; cdr3_aa: CASSLLAGDTYEQYF; cdr3_nt: TGTGCCAGCAGTTTATTGGCAGGTGATACCTACGAGCAGTACTTC
v_call: TRBV7-9; d_call: TRBD1; j_call: TRBJ1-6; clone_size: -; cdr3_aa: CASSSTGEGSPLHF; cdr3_nt: TGTGCCAGCAGCTCGACAGGGGAAGGTTCACCCCTCCACTTT
v_call: TRBV21-1; d_call: -; j_call: TRBJ2-3; clone_size: few; cdr3_aa: CASSNSCGAILADTQYF; cdr3_nt: TGTGCCAGCAGCAATAGCTGTGGAGCAATCTTAGCAGATACGCAGTATTTT
v_call: TRBV5-1; d_call: TRBD1; j_call: TRBJ1-1; clone_size: -; cdr3_aa: CASAQAGTGWNSEAFF; cdr3_nt: TGCGCCAGCGCCCAAGCCGGGACAGGCTGGAACAGTGAAGCTTTCTTT
v_call: TRBV7-8; d_call: -; j_call: TRBJ2-3; clone_size: -; cdr3_aa: CAEVFLSTDTQYF; cdr3_nt: TGTGCCGAAGTATTTCTTAGCACAGATACGCAGTATTTT
v_call: TRBV30; d_call: TRBD2; j_call: TRBJ2-7; clone_size: -; cdr3_aa: CAWSWGSGVSYEQYF; cdr3_nt: TGTGCCTGGAGTTGGGGAAGCGGGGTATCATACGAGCAGTACTTC
v_call: TRBV25-1; d_call: -; j_call: TRBJ1-5; clone_size: few; cdr3_aa: CASTGGWHQPQHF; cdr3_nt: TGTGCCAGCACCGGGGGCTGGCATCAGCCCCAGCATTTT
v_call: TRBV5-1; d_call: -; j_call: TRBJ1-3; clone_size: few; cdr3_aa: CASSEDPFSGNTIYF; cdr3_nt: TGCGCCAGCAGCGAGGATCCTTTCTCTGGAAACACCATATATTTT
v_call: TRBV7-6; d_call: -; j_call: TRBJ1-6; clone_size: -; cdr3_aa: CARATQADYRNSPLHF; cdr3_nt: TGTGCCAGGGCGACTCAGGCTGACTACCGCAATTCACCCCTCCACTTT
v_call: TRBV4-1; d_call: -; j_call: TRBJ2-7; clone_size: few; cdr3_aa: CASSQLGAGAYEQYF; cdr3_nt: TGCGCCAGCAGCCAACTTGGGGCAGGGGCCTACGAGCAGTACTTC
v_call: TRBV15; d_call: -; j_call: TRBJ1-4; clone_size: -; cdr3_aa: CATVGAATNEKLFF; cdr3_nt: TGTGCCACCGTAGGGGCGGCAACTAATGAAAAACTGTTTTTT
v_call: TRBV18; d_call: -; j_call: TRBJ1-4; clone_size: -; cdr3_aa: CASSLKEKLFF; cdr3_nt: TGTGCCAGCTCACTTAAGGAAAAACTGTTTTTT
v_call: TRBV9; d_call: -; j_call: TRBJ1-2; clone_size: -; cdr3_aa: CASSVTNRDGYTF; cdr3_nt: TGTGCCAGCAGCGTAACCAACAGGGACGGCTACACCTTC
v_call: TRBV9; d_call: -; j_call: TRBJ1-6; clone_size: few; cdr3_aa: CASSVEGVSYNSPLHF; cdr3_nt: TGTGCCAGCAGCGTAGAGGGGGTATCCTATAATTCACCCCTCCACTTT
v_call: TRBV28; d_call: -; j_call: TRBJ1-5; clone_size: few; cdr3_aa: CASSRGTVSNQPQHF; cdr3_nt: TGTGCCAGCAGCCGAGGGACTGTTAGCAATCAGCCCCAGCATTTT
v_call: TRBV11-2; d_call: -; j_call: TRBJ2-7; clone_size: few; cdr3_aa: CASAPRYTADPYEQYF; cdr3_nt: TGTGCCAGCGCTCCGAGGTATACAGCGGACCCCTACGAGCAGTACTTC
v_call: TRBV6-5; d_call: -; j_call: TRBJ1-2; clone_size: few; cdr3_aa: CASSYRAIYGYTF; cdr3_nt: TGTGCCAGCAGTTACAGGGCCATCTATGGCTACACCTTC
v_call: TRBV29-1; d_call: -; j_call: TRBJ1-2; clone_size: -; cdr3_aa: CSVWLNYGYTF; cdr3_nt: TGCAGCGTTTGGTTAAACTATGGCTACACCTTC
v_call: TRBV5-1; d_call: -; j_call: TRBJ2-2; clone_size: few; cdr3_aa: CASSPGIGELTGELFF; cdr3_nt: TGCGCCAGCAGCCCGGGTATAGGGGAGCTTACCGGGGAGCTGTTTTTT
v_call: TRBV11-2; d_call: TRBD1; j_call: TRBJ2-3; clone_size: -; cdr3_aa: CASSLMGQGVTDTQYF; cdr3_nt: TGTGCCAGCAGCTTAATGGGACAGGGGGTCACAGATACGCAGTATTTT
v_call: TRBV27; d_call: TRBD1; j_call: TRBJ1-3; clone_size: -; cdr3_aa: CASSTTTGTSGNTIYF; cdr3_nt: TGTGCCAGCAGTACCACGACAGGGACTTCTGGAAACACCATATATTTT
v_call: TRBV30; d_call: -; j_call: TRBJ1-1; clone_size: few; cdr3_aa: CAWSVQRDTEAFF; cdr3_nt: TGTGCCTGGAGTGTACAGCGGGACACTGAAGCTTTCTTT
v_call: TRBV9; d_call: -; j_call: TRBJ1-1; clone_size: few; cdr3_aa: CASSSLTSMNTEAFF; cdr3_nt: TGTGCCAGCAGCTCCCTGACGAGTATGAACACTGAAGCTTTCTTT
v_call: TRBV14; d_call: TRBD1; j_call: TRBJ1-2; clone_size: -; cdr3_aa: CASSPADRDYGYTF; cdr3_nt: TGTGCCAGCAGCCCCGCGGACAGGGACTATGGCTACACCTTC
v_call: TRBV19; d_call: TRBD1; j_call: TRBJ1-1; clone_size: -; cdr3_aa: CASRPGQGQGTEAFF; cdr3_nt: TGTGCCAGTAGGCCGGGACAGGGTCAGGGCACTGAAGCTTTCTTT
v_call: TRBV5-1; d_call: -; j_call: TRBJ1-1; clone_size: -; cdr3_aa: CASSLAGSPGAFF; cdr3_nt: TGCGCCAGCAGCTTGGCCGGGTCCCCGGGGGCTTTCTTT
v_call: TRBV10-1; d_call: -; j_call: TRBJ2-7; clone_size: few; cdr3_aa: CASSESAVSYEQYF; cdr3_nt: TGCGCCAGCAGTGAGTCAGCCGTCTCCTACGAGCAGTACTTC
v_call: TRBV5-1; d_call: -; j_call: TRBJ2-7; clone_size: -; cdr3_aa: CASSLEGLGTAQYF; cdr3_nt: TGCGCCAGCAGCTTGGAAGGGTTAGGGACCGCGCAGTACTTC
v_call: TRBV15; d_call: -; j_call: TRBJ2-7; clone_size: few; cdr3_aa: CATSRDRYGVEQYF; cdr3_nt: TGTGCCACCAGCAGGGACAGATATGGGGTCGAGCAGTACTTC
v_call: TRBV2; d_call: -; j_call: TRBJ2-3; clone_size: few; cdr3_aa: CASSEEYRDTQYF; cdr3_nt: TGTGCCAGCAGTGAAGAGTATAGAGATACGCAGTATTTT
v_call: TRBV2; d_call: -; j_call: TRBJ2-3; clone_size: few; cdr3_aa: CASSPGTPTDTQYF; cdr3_nt: TGTGCCAGCAGTCCTGGGACTCCCACAGATACGCAGTATTTT
v_call: TRBV29-1; d_call: -; j_call: TRBJ1-2; clone_size: few; cdr3_aa: CSVGPPPNYGYTF; cdr3_nt: TGCAGCGTTGGACCACCCCCTAACTATGGCTACACCTTC
v_call: TRBV7-9; d_call: -; j_call: TRBJ1-5; clone_size: -; cdr3_aa: CASSLASGANQPQHF; cdr3_nt: TGTGCCAGCAGCTTAGCGTCTGGGGCCAATCAGCCCCAGCATTTT
v_call: TRBV30; d_call: -; j_call: TRBJ1-4; clone_size: few; cdr3_aa: CAWTHPRRQEEKLFF; cdr3_nt: TGTGCCTGGACCCACCCTAGACGGCAAGAGGAAAAACTGTTTTTT
v_call: TRBV5-1; d_call: -; j_call: TRBJ1-3; clone_size: -; cdr3_aa: CASSLGSSSGNTIYF; cdr3_nt: TGCGCCAGCAGCTTGGGCAGCTCCTCTGGAAACACCATATATTTT
v_call: TRBV7-9; d_call: -; j_call: TRBJ2-3; clone_size: -; cdr3_aa: CASSTGGDTQYF; cdr3_nt: TGTGCCAGCAGTACAGGCGGTGATACGCAGTATTTT
v_call: TRBV27; d_call: TRBD2; j_call: TRBJ2-1; clone_size: -; cdr3_aa: CASSSFPGGEQFF; cdr3_nt: TGTGCCAGCAGTTCTTTCCCGGGAGGCGAGCAGTTCTTC
v_call: TRBV9; d_call: TRBD1; j_call: TRBJ1-2; clone_size: once; cdr3_aa: CASSVASGGDGYTF; cdr3_nt: TGTGCCAGCAGCGTAGCGTCAGGGGGCGATGGCTACACCTTC
v_call: TRBV7-9; d_call: -; j_call: TRBJ1-5; clone_size: few; cdr3_aa: CASSPPGGGHQPQHF; cdr3_nt: TGTGCCAGCAGCCCTCCCGGGGGCGGGCATCAGCCCCAGCATTTT
v_call: TRBV27; d_call: -; j_call: TRBJ2-3; clone_size: once; cdr3_aa: CAANVWEPDTQYF; cdr3_nt: TGTGCCGCCAACGTATGGGAACCAGATACGCAGTATTTT
v_call: TRBV7-8; d_call: -; j_call: TRBJ1-5; clone_size: few; cdr3_aa: CASSLALTFGQPQHF; cdr3_nt: TGTGCCAGCAGCTTAGCGCTAACATTTGGTCAGCCCCAGCATTTT
v_call: TRBV25-1; d_call: TRBD1; j_call: TRBJ2-7; clone_size: -; cdr3_aa: CASSASLGQGAEEQYF; cdr3_nt: TGTGCCAGCAGTGCTTCCTTAGGACAGGGGGCGGAGGAGCAGTACTTC
v_call: TRBV10-3; d_call: TRBD1; j_call: TRBJ2-2; clone_size: few; cdr3_aa: CAISGPGGRTGELFF; cdr3_nt: TGTGCCATCAGTGGTCCAGGGGGCCGGACCGGGGAGCTGTTTTTT
v_call: TRBV6-1; d_call: -; j_call: TRBJ2-7; clone_size: -; cdr3_aa: CASSLLAGRAHEQYF; cdr3_nt: TGTGCCAGCAGCCTTTTGGCGGGGCGAGCCCACGAGCAGTACTTC
v_call: TRBV30; d_call: -; j_call: TRBJ2-2; clone_size: -; cdr3_aa: CAWSKQGTGELFF; cdr3_nt: TGTGCCTGGAGTAAACAGGGTACCGGGGAGCTGTTTTTT
v_call: TRBV5-1; d_call: -; j_call: TRBJ2-3; clone_size: few; cdr3_aa: CASSLVQGPDTQYF; cdr3_nt: TGCGCCAGCAGCTTGGTACAGGGACCAGATACGCAGTATTTT